This T cell receptor (beta chain) was captured by sequencing in a study of neurological immune-mediated disorders. Whole-study results and caveats: The level of TCR clonal expansion was highest in patients with HTLV-1-associated myelopathy and lowest in multiple sclerosis, where it fell below the level seen in healthy controls.

Healthy controls were blood bank volunteers in Maryland, USA. The unsorted libraries originated from 2 million PBMCs that had been stored at -80 C. The sample holds many counts of this clonotype. Its cognate antigen is unknown. Synthesis of cDNA was accomplished via 5'RACE employing 10-nucleotide random UMIs. From the 5' RACE reads, TCRdb called clonotypes with MiXCR, one entry per CDR3 protein. Here the sample spans about 53,000 distinct CDR3 sequences, around 16% being singletons. The material sequenced was PBMCs. This TCR derives from a man aged 55-75 years in good health.

CDR3 bases: TGCAGCGTGGGAGAAAGGGGAGGTGGCTACACCTTC. Translated, it gives CSVGERGGGYTF. The V call is TRBV29-1, the J call TRBJ1-2, with D tentatively TRBD1 (5 bases). V was pared by 6 bases and J by 7 bases, with 15 bases between. The CDR3 has 12 residues. Germline CDR1 reads SQVTM; CDR2 reads ANQGSEA. The full variable domain, completed using reference TRBV29-1 and TRBJ1-2, is SAVISQKPSRDICQRGTSLTIQCQVDSQVTMMFWYRQQPGQSLTLIATANQGSEATYESGFVIDKFPISRPNLTFSTLTVSNMSPEDSSIYLCSVGERGGGYTFGSGTRLTVV.